A selection of T cell receptor beta chains follows, all from one sample in a study of PD-L1 blockade in urothelial cancer. Assay used: immunoSEQ multiplex PCR; TCRdb lists only in-frame clones, some missing. In the table there are 25,000 to 30,000 clones, roughly 76% of which are singletons. The sample consisted of PBMCs, taken around atezolizumab (anti-PD-L1) treatment. These receptors came from a man aged 50-60 years with urothelial cancer. The CDR3 runs from the conserved cysteine through the conserved F or W. Each record gives: D gene, clone size, J gene, V gene, CDR3 DNA, CDR3 protein. The D gene is left open where the match is weak. The size entry is marked missing in some rows and otherwise reads once, few, many or a size class.

NA NA TRBJ2-7 TRBV4-1 TGCGCCAGCAGCCAACCGGTTGAGGGTTCCTACGAGCAGTACTTC CASSQPVEGSYEQYF
NA NA TRBJ1-1 TRBV11-2 TGTGCCAGCAGCTCATTACCGGGAAACACTGAAGCTTTCTTT CASSSLPGNTEAFF
NA NA TRBJ1-2 TRBV5-4 TGTGCCAGCAGCTTAGACAGCTTAGGCTACACCTTC CASSLDSLGYTF
NA NA TRBJ2-2 TRBV4-2 TGTGCCAGCAGCCAAGTCAGTTTAGGCGGGGAGAACACCGGGGAGCTGTTTTTT CASSQVSLGGENTGELFF
NA once TRBJ1-3 TRBV11-3 TGTGCCAGCAGCCGACAGGCTGGAAACACCATATATTTT CASSRQAGNTIYF
NA NA TRBJ1-1 TRBV6-5 TGTGCCAGCAGTTACGGACCCGGGACACCGAACACTGAAGCTTTCTTT CASSYGPGTPNTEAFF
TRBD1 NA TRBJ1-3 TRBV5-1 TGCGCCAGCAGCTTGAGGACAGGGGACGTGGGAAACACCATATATTTT CASSLRTGDVGNTIYF
NA once TRBJ2-1 TRBV2 TGTGCCAGCAGTACACAGGGTCATGAGCAGTTCTTC CASSTQGHEQFF
TRBD2 NA TRBJ2-3 TRBV7-3 TGTGCCAGCAGCCGTAGCGGGAGTCGCTCAGATACGCAGTATTTT CASSRSGSRSDTQYF
NA NA TRBJ1-6 TRBV6-1 TGTGCCAGCAGCGCTGGACACTATAATTCACCCCTCCACTTT CASSAGHYNSPLHF
NA once TRBJ1-2 TRBV6-5 TGTGCCAGCCACTACACTCTTAGCGGAAACTATGGCTACACCTTC CASHYTLSGNYGYTF
NA NA TRBJ2-1 TRBV5-1 TGCGCCAGCAGCTTGGAAAAAGCCACTAGCCGATCGGATGAGCAGTTCTTC CASSLEKATSRSDEQFF
TRBD2 NA TRBJ2-5 TRBV9 TGTGCCAGCAGCCCTCGGACTAGCGGGGGGGTTCAGACCCAGTACTTC CASSPRTSGGVQTQYF
NA NA TRBJ2-1 TRBV11-3 TGTGCCAGCAGCTTAGGAGCGGGTCTTGTAAGCAATGAGCAGTTCTTC CASSLGAGLVSNEQFF
NA NA TRBJ1-1 TRBV27 TGTGCCAGCAGTTTGTCCCCTACAGGGAACACTGAAGCTTTCTTT CASSLSPTGNTEAFF
NA NA TRBJ2-5 TRBV5-1 TGCGCCAGCAGCTTGGCTGGGGAGCAGACCCAGTACTTC CASSLAGEQTQYF
NA once TRBJ1-4 TRBV6-6 TGTGCCAGCAGTTACGCCAGGGAAGGTGATGAAAAACTGTTTTTT CASSYAREGDEKLFF
TRBD1 few TRBJ1-2 TRBV4-2 TGTGCCAGCAGCCAGACAGGGGGCGGGGGCTACACCTTC CASSQTGGGGYTF
TRBD1 NA TRBJ1-2 TRBV27 TGTGCCAGCAGTTTGGGCGGGACAGACCCAGGCTACACCTTC CASSLGGTDPGYTF
TRBD2 NA TRBJ2-5 TRBV18 TGTGCCAGCTCACCATCCCAGTTTAGCGGGAGGTCCCAAGAGACCCAGTACTTC CASSPSQFSGRSQETQYF
NA NA TRBJ1-2 TRBV20-1 TGCAGTGCTAGGACTGTGGGTGGCTACACCTTC CSARTVGGYTF
NA NA TRBJ2-5 TRBV6-6 TGTGCCAGCACCCCGAAGGGGGGGGTTCAAGGGACCCAGTACTTC CASTPKGGVQGTQYF
NA few TRBJ1-1 TRBV5-1 TGCGCCAGCAGCTTGGGGGTCAGGGGAGGGACTGAAGCTTTCTTT CASSLGVRGGTEAFF
TRBD1 NA TRBJ1-4 TRBV18 TGTGCCAGCTCGCCCACGGACAGGACGAGAAATGAAAAACTGTTTTTT CASSPTDRTRNEKLFF
TRBD1 few TRBJ2-1 TRBV11-2 TGTGCCAGCAGCAAGGACAGGTCTAATGAGCAGTTCTTC CASSKDRSNEQFF
NA NA TRBJ2-7 TRBV19 TGTGCCAGTAGTATAGGTGCAGGCGCAGGCTACGAGCAGTACTTC CASSIGAGAGYEQYF
NA NA TRBJ2-3 TRBV29-1 TGCAGCGTTCGTCCTAGTGGGTTTCCAGATACGCAGTATTTT CSVRPSGFPDTQYF
TRBD1 NA TRBJ1-5 TRBV7-2 TGTGCCAGCAGCGACCCACAGGGGAATCAGCCCCAGCATTTT CASSDPQGNQPQHF
NA NA TRBJ1-3 TRBV5-1 TGCGCCAGCAGCTTAGACAGGACGTCTGGAAACACCATATATTTT CASSLDRTSGNTIYF
TRBD1 NA TRBJ2-7 TRBV15 TGTGCCACCAGGACAGGGGGCTCGACCTACGAGCAGTACTTC CATRTGGSTYEQYF
TRBD2 NA TRBJ2-1 TRBV11-2 TGTGCCAGCAGCCCCCCCGGGAGGGCTTACAATGAGCAGTTCTTC CASSPPGRAYNEQFF
NA NA TRBJ1-3 TRBV10-3 TGTGCCATCAGTGGGGAGTGGGGAAACACCATATATTTT CAISGEWGNTIYF
NA NA TRBJ2-7 TRBV30 TGTGCCTGGAGGCCCATCGACCGGAGAGTCTCCTACGAGCAGTACTTC CAWRPIDRRVSYEQYF
NA NA TRBJ2-7 TRBV4-2 TGTGCCAGCAGCCAAGAAATGACAACCTACGAGCAGTACTTC CASSQEMTTYEQYF
NA NA TRBJ2-5 TRBV9 TGTGCCAGCAGCGTAGCGCAGGGACAAGAGACCCAGTACTTC CASSVAQGQETQYF
NA NA TRBJ1-5 TRBV15 TGTGCCACCAGCAAGAGACAGATTAGCAATCAGCCCCAGCATTTT CATSKRQISNQPQHF
TRBD2 NA TRBJ2-1 TRBV2 TGTGCCAGCAGTGAAGGGACTAGGGCGAACGAGGAGCAGTTCTTC CASSEGTRANEEQFF
NA few TRBJ2-6 TRBV4-2 TGTGCCAGCAGCCAAGAAGACAGATCCTCTGGGGCCAACGTCCTGACTTTC CASSQEDRSSGANVLTF
NA NA TRBJ2-3 TRBV5-1 TGCGCCAGCAGCTTGGCAGCAGGGTTAGATACGCAGTATTTT CASSLAAGLDTQYF
TRBD1 NA TRBJ1-1 TRBV18 TGTGCCAGCTCACCACTTTCCGGACAGGGGGCTGGGGAAGCTTTCTTT CASSPLSGQGAGEAFF
TRBD1 NA TRBJ1-2 TRBV6-5 TGTGCCAGCAGTCCGCGGACAGGATATGGCTACACCTTC CASSPRTGYGYTF
NA NA TRBJ2-3 TRBV6-6 TGTGCCAGCAGTTACGCCCTTCCCCTTTCGGGAGATACGCAGTATTTT CASSYALPLSGDTQYF
TRBD1 NA TRBJ1-2 TRBV6-1 TGTGCCAGCAGCGACAGGGGGGAGGCTAACTATGGCTACACCTTC CASSDRGEANYGYTF
TRBD1 NA TRBJ2-1 TRBV4-2 TGTGCCAGCAGCCAAGATGTCGTAGGACAGGCTCTCAATGAGCAGTTCTTC CASSQDVVGQALNEQFF
TRBD2 NA TRBJ2-3 TRBV7-8 TGTGCCAGCAGCTTAGGTGGCGGGAGGGCAGATACGCAGTATTTT CASSLGGGRADTQYF
TRBD2 NA TRBJ2-5 TRBV11-2 TGTGCCAGCAGCAACGGACTAGCGATTGAGACCCAGTACTTC CASSNGLAIETQYF
NA NA TRBJ1-3 TRBV4-2 TGTGCCAGCAGCCCGAACAGGGCTGGAAACACCATATATTTT CASSPNRAGNTIYF
NA NA TRBJ1-1 TRBV16 TGTGCCAGCAGCCGCCGGGGAAACACTGAAGCTTTCTTT CASSRRGNTEAFF